The rows below give T cell receptor beta chains drawn from one sample of a study of blood T cell repertoires in COVID-19. Sequencing used immunoSEQ multiplex PCR; TCRdb keeps in-frame clones, though not all of them. The profile shows about 140,000 clones, more than 75% of them singletons. Material: peripheral blood. These receptors were taken from a man between 45 and 60 years old who had recovered from COVID-19. The CDR3 runs from the conserved cysteine through the conserved F or W. D genes are given only for firm matches.

d_call	j_call	v_call	cdr3_nt	cdr3_aa
TRBD2	TRBJ2-1	TRBV3-1/TRBV3-2	TGTGCCAGCAGCCCATTAAGCGGGGGGGCAGTCAATGAGCAGTTCTTC	CASSPLSGGAVNEQFF
TRBD1	TRBJ2-7	TRBV18	TGTGCCAGCTCCAAGGGACAGGGGGGAACCTACGAGCAGTACTTC	CASSKGQGGTYEQYF
TRBD1	TRBJ2-3	TRBV6-5	TGTGCCAGCAGCAAACAGGGGGCAGATACGCAGTATTTT	CASSKQGADTQYF
TRBD2	TRBJ2-1	TRBV27	TGTGCCAGCAGTTTAACGGCGGGGGGGTACAATGAGCAGTTCTTC	CASSLTAGGYNEQFF
-	TRBJ2-1	TRBV6-5	TGTGCCAGCAGCGACAGGAACAATGAGCAGTTCTTC	CASSDRNNEQFF
-	TRBJ1-6	TRBV9	TGTGCCAGCAGCGTCAGTCCATATAATTCACCCCTCCACTTT	CASSVSPYNSPLHF
-	TRBJ2-2	TRBV7-9	TGTGCCAGCAGCGCGGGCACCGGGGAGCTGTTTTTT	CASSAGTGELFF
-	TRBJ1-1	TRBV6-5	TGTGCCAGCAGAGGTGGGACAACTACACTGAGGGCTTTCTTT	CASRGGTTTLRAFF
TRBD1	TRBJ2-5	TRBV4-1	TGCGCCAGCAGCCAAGGACAGGGGGCATGGGAGACCCAGTACTTC	CASSQGQGAWETQYF
TRBD2	TRBJ2-2	TRBV7-8	TGTGCCAGCAGCCAGAGACCGGGACTAGCGGGGGGCACCGGGGAGCTGTTTTTT	CASSQRPGLAGGTGELFF
TRBD2	TRBJ2-6	TRBV27	TGTGCCAGCAGTTTTCTAGCGGGGGGTACCTCTGGGGCCAACGTCCTGACTTTC	CASSFLAGGTSGANVLTF
TRBD2	TRBJ2-7	TRBV10-1	TGCGCCAGCCGACTAGCGGGGGGGCTAGATATTCGTTCCTACGAGCAGTACTTC	CASRLAGGLDIRSYEQYF
-	TRBJ1-6	TRBV6-2/TRBV6-3	TGTGCCAGCAGTCAAATCAGCGATTCACCCCTCCACTTT	CASSQISDSPLHF